This passage covers 21 T cell receptor beta chains from one sample sequenced in a study of T cell responses to AZD1222 COVID-19 vaccine. Produced via immunoSEQ multiplex PCR; TCRdb's table is partial and in-frame only. The sample comprises tens of thousands of clones, about 88% of which are singletons, and around 9.9% rests with the top ten. The sample consisted of peripheral blood, taken on day 0 of AZD1222 vaccination. These receptors all come from an adult in good health.

In its sample, this clone was seen once. The chain recombines TRBV2 with TRBJ1-5; D not resolved. CDR3 size: 14 residues. Germline CDR1 is SNHLY and CDR2 is FYNNEI. V lost 2 bases and J 3 bases, leaving 8 bases between the germline ends. The CDR3 DNA reads as TGTGCCAGCAGTGAAAACAGTTCCAATCAGCCCCAGCATTTT. It yields the protein CASSENSSNQPQHF.

The CDR3 reads CASSSPAGPSGNTIYF. DNA for the CDR3: TGTGCCAGCAGTTCCCCAGCAGGTCCCTCTGGAAACACCATATATTTT. The V and J genes are TRBV27 and TRBJ1-3; D uncertain. This CDR3 is 16 amino acids long. V lost 4 bases, J lost 0 bases, and 13 bases lay in between. Germline lookup yields CDR1 MNHEY and CDR2 SMNVEV (reference sequence).

The chain joins TRBV7-9 to TRBJ1-1; D is perhaps TRBD1 (5 bases). CDR1 SEHNR and CDR2 FQNEAQ come from the germline V gene (reference sequence). This CDR3 has 14 residues. Between the trimmed V and J ends, which lost 3 bases and 1 base, there was a span of 9 bases. DNA of the CDR3: TGTGCCAGCAGCTTTCCGGGGGGGAACACTGAAGCTTTCTTT. Its protein is CASSFPGGNTEAFF.

The chain carries TRBV12-5 and TRBJ1-1; D possibly corresponds to TRBD1 (5 bases). The ends were cut back, 6 bases at V and 0 bases at J, with 20 bases in the middle. Germline V lookup: CDR1 LGHNT, CDR2 FRNRAP. The CDR3 contains 17 residues. The CDR3 DNA reads as TGTGCTAGTGGCCCAGCGCGAGACAGCTACATGAACACTGAAGCTTTCTTT. Protein: CASGPARDSYMNTEAFF.

This chain links TRBV7-2 with TRBJ1-1; D remains unclear. The germline V gene has CDR1 SGHTA and CDR2 FQGNSA. The V gene lost 1 base and the J gene lost 4 bases, with 13 bases spanning the gap. The CDR3 runs to 15 residues. The CDR3 DNA reads TGTGCCAGCAGCTTAGGAGCAACCCGAGGCACTGAAGCTTTCTTT. This translates into CASSLGATRGTEAFF.

V usage is TRBV29-1 and J usage is TRBJ2-7; D unresolved. CDR1 SQVTM and CDR2 ANQGSEA come from the germline V gene. The CDR3 contains 11 residues. Trimming stripped 1 base from V and 3 bases from J, with 4 bases between. CDR3 amino acids: CSVEASYEQYF. The CDR3 DNA follows: TGCAGCGTTGAAGCTAGCTACGAGCAGTACTTC.

The chain has TRBV5-1 and TRBJ2-1, with 8 bases lining up with TRBD1. The V gene's germline CDR1 is SGHRS and CDR2 YFSETQ. The V gene end was trimmed by 4 bases and the J gene end by 1 base; junction bases not matched to a gene: 4. The CDR3 sequence is 15 residues long. CDR3 protein: CASSRDRPSYNEQFF. CDR3 bases: TGCGCCAGCAGCCGGGACAGGCCATCCTACAATGAGCAGTTCTTC.

This clone appeared once. This chain links TRBV6-5 with TRBJ2-2; the D gene is possibly TRBD2 (6 bases). This CDR3 has 13 amino acids. V was clipped by 10 bases and J by 4 bases, with 13 bases between them. Germline assignment: CDR1 MNHEY and CDR2 SVGAGI. The CDR3 is CATTRGGTGELFF. DNA for the CDR3: TGTGCCACCACACGGGGAGGCACCGGGGAGCTGTTTTTT.

The chain combines TRBV27 with TRBJ2-5; no firm D call. Trimming left V 6 bases short and J 1 base short, with 3 bases between. CDR1 and CDR2 from the germline V gene are MNHEY and SMNVEV (reference sequence). The CDR3 is 11 amino acids. CDR3 region: CASRGQETQYF. DNA of the CDR3: TGTGCCAGCAGGGGCCAAGAGACCCAGTACTTC.

This clone was detected only once. The rearrangement uses TRBV28 and TRBJ2-7; D remains ambiguous. Trimming stripped 5 bases from V and 3 bases from J, with 8 bases between. CDR1 and CDR2 (germline): MDHEN, SYDVKM. The CDR3 contains 12 residues. The CDR3 nucleotides are TGTGCCAGCAGTGTACAGCGCTACGAGCAGTACTTC. Translated: CASSVQRYEQYF.

The chain employs TRBV4-2 and TRBJ2-2; no definite D call. This CDR3 is built from 15 residues. The V end was cut by 4 bases, the J end by 0 bases, with 9 bases between. Germline CDR1 is LGHNA and CDR2 is YNFKEQ. CDR3 in DNA: TGTGCCAGCAGCCCTGGGAATACGAACACCGGGGAGCTGTTTTTT. Translated, it gives CASSPGNTNTGELFF.

The chain links TRBV7-9 to TRBJ1-1; D remains ambiguous. CDR1 is SEHNR, CDR2 FQNEAQ, per germline (reference sequence). V gave up 5 bases and J gave up 11 bases, with 15 bases separating them. This CDR3 contains 12 residues. The CDR3 loop reads CASSPGRPRAFF. The CDR3 nucleotides are TGTGCCAGCAGCCCAGGACGCCCCAGGGCTTTCTTT.

The chain links TRBV10-1 to TRBJ1-1, with 8 nucleotides matching TRBD1. Germline loops: CDR1 WNHNN, CDR2 SYGVQD (reference sequence). V shed 8 bases and J 4 bases; nucleotides not matched to a gene: 9. This CDR3 is built from 14 residues. CDR3 bases: TGCGCCAGCGATAAGGACAGGGCGGGCACTGAAGCTTTCTTT. Its translation is CASDKDRAGTEAFF.

The chain has TRBV24-1 and TRBJ2-7; D is possibly TRBD1 (7 bases). The CDR3 loop spans 15 amino acids. Trimming shortened V by 5 bases and J by 5 bases, and 18 bases separated the two germline ends. Germline V gene data show CDR1 as KGHDR and CDR2 as SFDVKD. The CDR3: CATSGGTAWGDEQYF. As DNA, the CDR3 is TGTGCCACCAGTGGGGGGACAGCCTGGGGGGACGAGCAGTACTTC.

The chain employs TRBV11-2 and TRBJ2-3, with a possible D match to TRBD2 (6 bases). Germline lookup yields CDR1 SGHAT and CDR2 FQNNGV. This CDR3 is built from 17 residues. V lost 1 base and J 3 bases, leaving 17 bases between the germline ends. In DNA, the CDR3 is TGTGCCAGCAGCTTAGGTCTCGGTGCGGGAATAACAGATACGCAGTATTTT. Translation: CASSLGLGAGITDTQYF.

CDR3 amino acids: CASSPVGASSYEQYV. CDR3 coding DNA: TGTGCCAGTAGTCCGGTAGGAGCAAGCTCCTACGAGCAGTACGTC. V gene TRBV19 combines with J gene TRBJ2-7; the D is unclear. V lost 5 bases, J lost 0 bases, and 14 bases lay in between. The germline CDR1 and CDR2 sequences are LNHDA and SQIVND (reference sequence). This CDR3 has 15 amino acids.

The chain carries TRBV5-1 and TRBJ2-3; the match to TRBD2 covers 7 bases. CDR1 and CDR2 (germline): SGHRS, YFSETQ. V gave up 1 base and J gave up 3 bases; unmatched junction bases: 2. This CDR3 contains 14 residues. The CDR3 region has the DNA TGCGCCAGCAGCTTGTCCGGGGGGACAGATACGCAGTATTTT. This sequence encodes CASSLSGGTDTQYF.

The chain recombines TRBV7-2 with TRBJ2-1, with 7 bases lining up with TRBD1. Germline-derived CDR1 and CDR2 are SGHTA and FQGNSA. The CDR3 is 15 amino acids. The J segment lost 4 bases and the V segment lost 5 bases, leaving 8 bases of the junction unmatched. The DNA of the CDR3 is TGTGCCAGCAGCCAGACAGGGATTAATTACAATGAGCAGTTCTTC. This translates into CASSQTGINYNEQFF.

The chain uses TRBV24-1 and TRBJ2-2, with 9 nucleotides matching TRBD1. The CDR3 is 16 amino acids. Germline V lookup: CDR1 KGHDR, CDR2 SFDVKD. The trim removed 5 bases at V and 5 bases at J, leaving 8 bases unmatched. The CDR3 loop reads CATSAGTGSLTGELFF. As DNA, the CDR3 is TGTGCCACCAGTGCGGGGACAGGGTCCCTAACCGGGGAGCTGTTTTTT.

The chain joins TRBV24-1 to TRBJ2-5; maybe TRBD1 (6 bases). The CDR3 runs to 16 residues. V lost 0 bases to trimming and J lost 4 bases, with 14 bases between them. Germline CDR1 is KGHDR and CDR2 is SFDVKD. The CDR3 loop is CATSDLQDTGLETQYF. In nucleotides, the CDR3 is TGTGCCACCAGTGATTTGCAGGATACAGGGCTAGAGACCCAGTACTTC.

The V gene is TRBV25-1, the J gene TRBJ1-6; D not resolved. CDR1 is MGHDK and CDR2 is SYGVNS in the germline V gene. This CDR3 region has 14 residues. V was trimmed by 8 bases and J by 5 bases, leaving 13 bases between them. The CDR3 protein is CASVSGIDNSPLHF. The CDR3 bases are TGTGCCAGCGTATCAGGCATCGATAATTCACCCCTCCACTTT.